Below are 21 T cell receptor beta chains sequenced from a single sample in a study of shared clonotypes between healthy human individuals. Here immunoSEQ multiplex PCR was the method, and the copy in TCRdb shows in-frame clones only, minus some. The data contain more than 500,000 clones, roughly 95% of them singletons. Sequencing was done on a sample of naive CD4+ T cells sorted from blood. Regarding subset: CD45RA+ positively selected. Receptors were obtained from a woman aged 25-40 years in good health.

This rearrangement joins TRBV7-9 to TRBJ1-2; TRBD1 matches 7 bases. Trimming took 5 bases from V and 9 from J; bases not matched to a gene: 9. In germline, CDR1 is SEHNR, CDR2 FQNEAQ (reference sequence). This CDR3 is 13 amino acids long. The CDR3 sequence: CASSQTEGASYTF. The CDR3 DNA reads TGTGCCAGCAGCCAAACAGAGGGGGCGAGCTACACCTTC. Based on the CDR3 plus reference TRBV7-9 and TRBJ1-2, the full variable domain is DTGVSQNPRHKITKRGQNVTFRCDPISEHNRLYWYRQTLGQGPEFLTYFQNEAQLEKSRLLSDRFSAERPKGSFSTLEIQRTEQGDSAMYLCASSQTEGASYTFGSGTRLTVV.

The V call is TRBV11-3, the J call TRBJ2-7; the D gene is possibly TRBD2 (5 bases). Germline loops: CDR1 SGHNT, CDR2 YENEEA. This CDR3 region has 10 residues. Trimming took 10 bases from V and 6 from J, leaving 10 bases between them. The CDR3 spells CATAGGEQYF. The DNA for the CDR3 is TGTGCCACCGCGGGTGGCGAGCAGTACTTC.

The gene calls are TRBV28 and TRBJ2-3; D gene unclear. The germline V and J ends were trimmed by 6 bases and 1 base, with 17 bases remaining between them. The CDR3 is 16 residues long. The V gene's germline CDR1 is MDHEN and CDR2 SYDVKM. The CDR3 region is CASSRKFRARTDTQYF. The DNA of the CDR3 is TGTGCCAGCAGCCGCAAATTCCGGGCACGCACAGATACGCAGTATTTT.

The chain uses TRBV5-1 and TRBJ1-1; D is possibly TRBD1 (6 bases). Germline-derived CDR1 and CDR2 are SGHRS and YFSETQ. The CDR3 contains 15 residues. V lost 0 bases to trimming and J lost 5 bases, with 14 bases between them. The CDR3 spells CASSLVGGPGTEAFF. The CDR3 DNA follows: TGCGCCAGCAGCTTGGTTGGGGGGCCGGGTACTGAAGCTTTCTTT.

This chain links TRBV18 with TRBJ2-3, with 7 positions matching TRBD2. The CDR3 has 17 amino acids. Unmatched junction bases numbered 14, after V lost 3 bases and J lost 5 bases. Germline-derived CDR1 and CDR2 are KGHSH and LQKENI. The CDR3 region has the DNA TGTGCCAGCTCACCTTCGGACGGGGGGTCAATTCAAGATACGCAGTATTTT. Its translation is CASSPSDGGSIQDTQYF.

Written as DNA, the CDR3 is TGTGCCAGCAGTGCCCAGGGACTAGCGGGAGAGGTTGTCGCCAATGAGCAGTTCTTC. This translates into CASSAQGLAGEVVANEQFF. This rearrangement joins TRBV6-4 to TRBJ2-1; 14 bases agree with TRBD2. Germline CDR1 MRHNA, CDR2 SNTAGT. The CDR3 contains 19 residues. The V gene end was trimmed by 4 bases and the J gene end by 6 bases; junction bases not matched to a gene: 14.

The V call is TRBV2, the J call TRBJ1-2; D unclear. The CDR3 consists of 14 residues. Per the germline V gene, CDR1 is SNHLY and CDR2 is FYNNEI. The V end lost 2 bases, the J end lost 6 bases, and 13 bases lay between the germline ends. CDR3 DNA sequence: TGTGCCAGCAGTGAACTCCCGCTGCCTAATGGCTACACCTTC. Translating gives CASSELPLPNGYTF.

The V gene is TRBV30, the J gene TRBJ1-4; tentative D call: TRBD1 (6 bases). The CDR3 is 12 residues long. V was clipped by 3 bases and J by 8 bases, with 10 bases between them. Germline-derived CDR1 and CDR2 are GTSNPN and SVGIG (reference sequence). The CDR3 sequence is CAWRPGAEKLFF. In DNA, the CDR3 is TGTGCCTGGAGGCCGGGGGCGGAAAAACTGTTTTTT.

Remarks on this clone: Other DNA sequences within the sample encode an identical CDR3. This chain uses TRBV28 with TRBJ2-7, with D tentatively TRBD2 (5 bases). Trimming removed 5 bases at V and 0 bases at J, with 8 bases between. CDR1 MDHEN and CDR2 SYDVKM come from the germline V gene. This CDR3 spans 13 amino acids. CDR3 nucleotide sequence: TGTGCCAGCAGTCCCACTAGCTCCTACGAGCAGTACTTC. The encoded protein is CASSPTSSYEQYF.

V gene TRBV7-2 combines with J gene TRBJ2-5; 10 bases are a match to TRBD2. Germline V gene data show CDR1 as SGHTA and CDR2 as FQGNSA. This CDR3 has 14 amino acids. The ends lost 3 bases at V and 4 bases at J; junction bases unmatched: 2. CDR3 amino acids: CASSFLAGGETQYF. CDR3 bases: TGTGCCAGCAGCTTTTTAGCGGGAGGAGAGACCCAGTACTTC.

The V gene is TRBV13, the J gene TRBJ2-5, with 7 nucleotides matching TRBD1. CDR3 length: 13 residues. In germline, CDR1 is PRHDT, CDR2 FYEKMQ (reference sequence). J lost 4 bases, V lost 1 base, and 0 bases had no gene match. In DNA form, the CDR3 reads TGTGCCAGCAGCTTAGACAGGGGAGAGACCCAGTACTTC. Translation gives CASSLDRGETQYF.

The rearrangement links TRBV11-2 to TRBJ2-1, with 14 positions matching TRBD2. This CDR3 is 16 amino acids long. CDR1 is SGHAT and CDR2 is FQNNGV in the germline V gene. V lost 4 bases and J lost 8; bases outside the gene matches: 7. The CDR3 is CASSSPGLAGAYEQFF. The CDR3, as DNA: TGTGCCAGCAGCTCCCCGGGACTAGCGGGAGCCTATGAGCAGTTCTTC.

The chain is built from TRBV28 and TRBJ1-5; a possible D gene is TRBD1 (6 bases). The CDR3 covers 15 residues. V lost 3 bases and J 2 bases, leaving 11 bases between the germline ends. Germline CDR1 MDHEN, CDR2 SYDVKM. CDR3 bases: TGTGCCAGCAGTTTGGGCGGGGGGCGCAATCAGCCCCAGCATTTT. Its protein product is CASSLGGGRNQPQHF.

This rearrangement joins TRBV2 to TRBJ2-1, with 8 bases aligning to TRBD1. CDR3 length: 14 amino acids. Per the germline V gene, CDR1 is SNHLY and CDR2 is FYNNEI. J gave up 2 bases and V 7 bases, and 4 bases lay outside the gene matches. CDR3 amino acids: CASTGTGPYNEQFF. Here the CDR3 DNA reads TGTGCCAGCACGGGGACAGGCCCCTACAATGAGCAGTTCTTC.

The table lists this clone with a count of one. The chain joins TRBV6-5 to TRBJ2-7; 8 nucleotides agree with TRBD1. The trim removed 6 bases at V and 3 bases at J, leaving 7 bases unmatched. This CDR3 contains 14 residues. The germline CDR1 and CDR2 sequences are MNHEY and SVGAGI. CDR3 protein: CASSRGQAFYEQYF. CDR3 DNA: TGTGCCAGCAGCCGGGGACAGGCTTTCTACGAGCAGTACTTC.

This clone was observed once. The chain employs TRBV2 and TRBJ1-1; D is unclear. This CDR3 region has 13 residues. From germline, CDR1 is SNHLY and CDR2 FYNNEI. Trimming removed 6 bases from V and 0 bases from J, with 8 bases in between. The DNA for the CDR3 is TGTGCCAGCAGAGACGGCGTGAACACTGAAGCTTTCTTT. It encodes CASRDGVNTEAFF. The whole variable domain, remainder taken from reference TRBV2 and TRBJ1-1, is EPEVTQTPSHQVTQMGQEVILRCVPISNHLYFYWYRQILGQKVEFLVSFYNNEISEKSEIFDDQFSVERPDGSNFTLKIRSTKLEDSAMYFCASRDGVNTEAFFGQGTRLTVV.

The V gene is TRBV7-2, the J gene TRBJ2-7; D call uncertain. The CDR3 covers 15 residues. The germline gives CDR1 SGHTA, CDR2 FQGNSA. V was clipped by 2 bases and J by 0 bases, with 11 bases between them. CDR3 sequence reads: CASSLSTAASYEQYF. DNA of the CDR3: TGTGCCAGCAGCTTATCCACGGCGGCCTCCTACGAGCAGTACTTC.

The gene calls are TRBV5-4 and TRBJ2-5, with TRBD2 identical over 7 bases. CDR3 length: 14 residues. CDR1 is SGHNT and CDR2 is YYREEE in the germline V gene (reference sequence). J gave up 7 bases and V 5 bases, and 11 bases lay outside the gene matches. The CDR3 DNA follows: TGTGCCAGCAGGGGGGGAGGGACCGTCGGGACCCAGTACTTC. It yields the protein CASRGGGTVGTQYF.

This chain uses TRBV4-1 with TRBJ1-4, with D uncertain. The V end lost 1 base, the J end lost 4 bases, and 16 bases lay between the germline ends. Germline lookup yields CDR1 MGHRA and CDR2 YSYEKL. The CDR3 has 17 residues. CDR3 sequence: CASSQGLGRRSNEKLFF. Here the CDR3 DNA reads TGCGCCAGCAGCCAAGGCTTAGGCAGGAGAAGTAATGAAAAACTGTTTTTT.

The CDR3 DNA reads TGTGCCAGTAGTATGCGTTCGGACCTCTTGACCGGGGAGCTGTTTTTT. Protein product: CASSMRSDLLTGELFF. V gene TRBV19 combines with J gene TRBJ2-2; D is unclear. Germline loops: CDR1 LNHDA, CDR2 SQIVND (reference sequence). Trimming shortened V by 3 bases and J by 5 bases, and 16 bases separated the two germline ends. The length of the CDR3 is 16 residues. Variable domain in full (rest from reference TRBV19 and TRBJ2-2): DGGITQSPKYLFRKEGQNVTLSCEQNLNHDAMYWYRQDPGQGLRLIYYSQIVNDFQKGDIAEGYSVSREKKESFPLTVTSAQKNPTAFYLCASSMRSDLLTGELFFGEGSRLTVL.

The CDR3 here is CASSQKRGGQFF. CDR3 coding DNA: TGCGCCAGCAGCCAAAAAAGGGGGGGGCAGTTCTTC. The rearrangement links TRBV4-1 to TRBJ2-1; a weak D match, TRBD2 (7 bases). The V end lost 2 bases, the J end lost 12 bases, and 11 bases lay between the germline ends. CDR1 and CDR2 from the germline V gene are MGHRA and YSYEKL. This CDR3 region has 12 residues.